The present T cell receptor (beta chain) was sequenced within a study of regulatory T cells in long-lasting Graves disease (dated by TCRdb to the early 2020s). In the study overall: Antithyroid drugs had been taken for less than 3 months by newly diagnosed Graves' disease patients. This study used TCR sequencing and RNA sequencing of peripheral blood to compare persistent Graves' disease patients against newly diagnosed Graves' disease patients. The study was conducted in China and was registered as a clinical trial. A total of some 33 samples were covered by TCR sequencing, comprising approximately 13 persistent and around 20 newly diagnosed Graves' disease patients. Findings and caveats that apply to the study as a whole: Persistent Graves' disease patients showed lower TCR Shannon entropy and fewer highly expanded clones than newly diagnosed patients, suggesting clonal expansion. A larger number of public clonotypes was shared among persistent patients (2,741) than among newly diagnosed patients (around 870). The authors acknowledged the small sample size as a limitation that may reduce accuracy. Only peripheral blood was studied, because thyroid tissue, the primary lesion, was inaccessible. Sequencing and analysis were limited to the TCR beta chain. TRBV28, TRBJ1-2 and TRBJ2-5 were preferentially used in persistent disease, while TRBV20-1 and TRBJ2-1 were favored in newly diagnosed disease.

This clonotype was picked up a small number of times. Its target antigen remains unknown. No much larger clone exists at a distance of one base, and base qualities are not known. Library creation used multiplex PCR. TCRdb shows the sequencer as Illumina HiSeq 4000. TCR beta libraries were built with iRepertoire HTBI primers and Arm-PCR amplification of CDR3 regions. Before sequencing, the PCR products underwent gel purification. Regarding the original processing steps: Across samples, 60 to 80 TRBV and 14 TRBJ segments were identified and used for gene usage analysis of CDR3 amino acid clonotypes. COPE and FqMerger were used to merge the filtered high-quality paired reads into contigs. BLAST was used to align contigs to IMGT TRBV, TRBD and TRBJ reference genes, with CDR3 defined following IMGT. Any clonotype with a frequency above 0.1% was counted as a highly expanded clone. Shannon entropy served as the measure of repertoire diversity, while the Gini coefficient captured V-J evenness. Public clonotypes were defined as clonotypes shared by more than one individual. TCRdb reanalyzed the raw reads on its own, using fastp at Q25 for trimming and MiXCR for clone calling, and kept in-frame beta chains. Under each unique CDR3 protein, matching rows form one entry showing the most common genes and DNA. What appears here as the V and J calls and clone size reflects TCRdb's work, not the paper's. The sample table holds roughly 420,000 distinct CDR3 sequences, of which around 15% were seen once. The biggest ten clones account for approximately 21% of the sample.

What the time point label conveys for this sample: newly diagnosed GD, antithyroid drugs for less than 3 months. RNA was extracted from PBMCs in TRIzol for both TCR sequencing and RNA sequencing. Graves' disease was diagnosed according to American Thyroid Association guidelines. Recruitment of patients was carried out at an endocrinology department in Xi'an, China. From each patient, about 9 milliliters of peripheral blood was collected into an EDTA anticoagulant tube. Ficoll Paque Plus density gradient separation was used to isolate PBMCs, and no additional T cell sorting was done. An Agilent 2100 Bioanalyzer and agarose gel were used to assess RNA quality, and a NanoDrop 2000 was used to measure RNA concentration. The CDR3 holds 19 amino acids from the cysteine to the phenylalanine. This entry keeps only the CDR3 DNA: 57 bases, framed from base 1. Compared with germline, V lacks 4 bases and J lacks 5 bases; bases without a gene match: 15. CDR1 and CDR2 (MNHEY, SVGAGI) derive from the germline V gene.

Sequenced material: peripheral blood mononuclear cells (PBMCs), taken at new diagnosis, from a patient treated with antithyroid drugs. The chain is assembled from TRBV6-5 and TRBJ1-6; TRBD1 agrees with 9 junctional bases. This TCR was recovered from a female donor with Graves disease. CDR3 sequence: CASSSTDRGQGTDNSPLHF. The DNA is TGTGCCAGCAGTTCGACGGACAGGGGTCAAGGTACCGATAATTCACCCCTCCACTTT.